What follows are 15 T cell receptor beta chains derived from one specimen sequenced in a study of blood T cell repertoires in COVID-19. Clones were sequenced by immunoSEQ multiplex PCR, and TCRdb holds only the in-frame ones, with some missing. The table records about 87,000 clones, under 85% of them present only once. Sequenced: peripheral blood. The receptors were sampled from an elderly woman with COVID-19, enrolled during active disease.

This clone was seen once. V usage is TRBV7-8 and J usage is TRBJ2-1, with 10 positions matching TRBD1. Trimming at V came to 5 bases and at J to 5 bases, leaving 6 bases not matched to a gene. The germline V gene has CDR1 SGHVS and CDR2 FQNEAQ. The CDR3 spans 15 residues. DNA for the CDR3: TGTGCCAGCAGCCGCGCGGGACAGGGGAACAATGAGCAGTTCTTC. Translation gives CASSRAGQGNNEQFF.

This chain links TRBV24-1 with TRBJ2-1; 8 bases line up with TRBD1. Germline V gives CDR1 KGHDR, CDR2 SFDVKD. With 2 bases clipped from V and 6 bases from J, the junction kept 8 bases outside the gene matches. The CDR3 is 16 residues long. The CDR3 nucleotides are TGTGCCACCAGTGATTCCCGGACAGGGAGTGCCAATGAGCAGTTCTTC. Translation: CATSDSRTGSANEQFF.

This sequence joins TRBV14 and TRBJ1-3; no reliable D call. The CDR3 has 13 residues. V was shortened by 4 bases and J by 9 bases, with 13 bases between the two germline ends. The germline V gene has CDR1 SGHDN and CDR2 FVKESK. The CDR3 sequence is CASSPSLPSTIYF. The CDR3 DNA is TGTGCCAGCAGCCCGTCCCTCCCCAGCACCATATATTTT.

The gene calls are TRBV15 and TRBJ2-3, with TRBD1 matching over 8 bases. V lost 4 bases to trimming and J lost 2 bases; unmatched junction nucleotides: 8. There are 16 residues in the CDR3. CDR1 LNHNV and CDR2 YYDKDF come from the germline V gene (reference sequence). The chain's CDR3 is CATSKSDRALTDTQYF. Here the CDR3 DNA reads TGTGCCACCAGCAAATCGGACAGGGCGCTCACAGATACGCAGTATTTT.

This clone was observed a single time. The V gene is TRBV3-1 (or the pseudogene TRBV3-2), the J gene TRBJ1-2; weak D call: TRBD1 (6 bases). From germline, CDR1 is LGHDT and CDR2 YNNKEL (reference sequence). The CDR3 runs 15 residues. V was trimmed by 3 bases and J by 2 bases, leaving 13 bases between them. The CDR3 loop reads CASSQRGGTNYGYTF. The CDR3 nucleotides read TGTGCCAGCAGCCAGAGGGGGGGGACCAACTATGGCTACACCTTC.

The rearrangement joins TRBV6-2 or TRBV6-3 to TRBJ2-7; 15 bases line up with TRBD2. Germline V CDR1 and CDR2: MNHEY, SVGEGT. V shed 5 bases and J 3 bases; nucleotides not matched to a gene: 14. The CDR3 is 19 amino acids. The CDR3 DNA is TGTGCCAGCAGTACCCGACCCGGGACTAGCGGGAGGTATTTCTACGAGCAGTACTTC. It yields the protein CASSTRPGTSGRYFYEQYF.

This chain's CDR3 is CASSPPAGGITEAFF. The CDR3 region has the DNA TGTGCCAGCAGCCCGCCGGCAGGGGGTATAACTGAAGCTTTCTTT. The rearrangement links TRBV11-2 to TRBJ1-1; 7 bases map to TRBD1. The V gene's germline CDR1 is SGHAT and CDR2 FQNNGV. V was pared by 5 bases and J by 5 bases, with 11 bases of the junction left unmatched. There are 15 residues in the CDR3. The variable domain in full, with the rest retrieved from reference TRBV11-2 and TRBJ1-1, is EAGVAQSPRYKIIEKRQSVAFWCNPISGHATLYWYQQILGQGPKLLIQFQNNGVVDDSQLPKDRFSAERLKGVDSTLKIQPAKLEDSAVYLCASSPPAGGITEAFFGQGTRLTVV.

The CDR3 coding sequence is TGTGCCAGCTCACCACGGCCAGGGGCTACGGAGACCCAGTACTTC. It is translated as CASSPRPGATETQYF. The chain joins TRBV18 to TRBJ2-5; possibly TRBD1 for D (6 bases). Trimming took 1 base from V and 5 from J, leaving 14 bases between them. Looked up from germline, CDR1 is KGHSH and CDR2 is LQKENI. CDR3 length: 15 amino acids.

This chain links TRBV10-3 with TRBJ1-5; D is perhaps TRBD1 (6 bases). Deletions cut 2 bases from V and 2 bases from J, with 16 bases between. The CDR3 has 17 amino acids. The germline CDR1 and CDR2 sequences are ENHRY and SYGVKD. The CDR3, as DNA: TGTGCCATCAGTGAGACCGAACAGGGAAGGGGCAATCAGCCCCAGCATTTT. It encodes CAISETEQGRGNQPQHF.

The gene calls are TRBV4-3 and TRBJ2-1; D gene unclear. Germline-derived CDR1 and CDR2 are LGHNA and YSLEER. Between the trimmed V and J ends, which lost 1 base and 2 bases, there was a span of 9 bases. The CDR3 is 15 amino acids. CDR3: CASSQGSTAYNEQFF. CDR3 nucleotides: TGCGCCAGCAGCCAAGGGTCAACAGCCTACAATGAGCAGTTCTTC.

This clone was picked up one time. The chain employs TRBV7-9 and TRBJ2-3, with TRBD1 identical over 8 bases. Germline CDR1 SEHNR, CDR2 FQNEAQ (reference sequence). The ends lost 2 bases at V and 5 bases at J; junction bases unmatched: 3. This CDR3 spans 14 amino acids. The CDR3 reads CASSLTGGGDTQYF. Written as DNA, the CDR3 is TGTGCCAGCAGCTTAACAGGGGGAGGAGATACGCAGTATTTT.

This chain uses TRBV21-1 with TRBJ1-2; the D call of TRBD1 is as the table states it, not checked on the DNA. TRBV21-1 represents a pseudogene. The CDR3 has 13 amino acids. The CDR3: CASSNRSGLGYTF. The CDR3 region has the DNA TGTGCCAGCAGCAATAGGTCAGGGCTTGGCTACACCTTC.

This clone has a single count. This chain joins TRBV9 and TRBJ2-3, with D perhaps matching TRBD1 (6 bases). CDR1 is SGDLS and CDR2 is YYNGEE in the germline V gene. The V and J ends lost 0 bases and 4 bases respectively, with 12 bases between them. There are 15 residues in the CDR3. The CDR3 loop reads CASSVALGAADTQYF. In nucleotides, the CDR3 is TGTGCCAGCAGCGTAGCTCTGGGGGCGGCAGATACGCAGTATTTT.

The rearrangement uses TRBV18 and TRBJ2-7; TRBD2 matches at 12 bases. The V and J ends lost 0 bases and 6 bases, in that order; junction bases with no gene match: 3. The CDR3 spans 15 residues. Germline-derived CDR1 and CDR2 are KGHSH and LQKENI. CDR3 sequence (DNA): TGTGCCAGCTCACCACCGACTAGCGGGGGTTTCGAGCAGTACTTC. It codes for CASSPPTSGGFEQYF.

The chain links TRBV28 to TRBJ1-5; D is unclear. Germline CDR1 is MDHEN and CDR2 is SYDVKM. The CDR3 covers 10 residues. V lost 2 bases and J 12 bases, leaving 5 bases between the germline ends. CDR3 in amino acids: CASSLVDQHF. The CDR3 coding sequence is TGTGCCAGCAGTTTAGTAGACCAGCATTTT.